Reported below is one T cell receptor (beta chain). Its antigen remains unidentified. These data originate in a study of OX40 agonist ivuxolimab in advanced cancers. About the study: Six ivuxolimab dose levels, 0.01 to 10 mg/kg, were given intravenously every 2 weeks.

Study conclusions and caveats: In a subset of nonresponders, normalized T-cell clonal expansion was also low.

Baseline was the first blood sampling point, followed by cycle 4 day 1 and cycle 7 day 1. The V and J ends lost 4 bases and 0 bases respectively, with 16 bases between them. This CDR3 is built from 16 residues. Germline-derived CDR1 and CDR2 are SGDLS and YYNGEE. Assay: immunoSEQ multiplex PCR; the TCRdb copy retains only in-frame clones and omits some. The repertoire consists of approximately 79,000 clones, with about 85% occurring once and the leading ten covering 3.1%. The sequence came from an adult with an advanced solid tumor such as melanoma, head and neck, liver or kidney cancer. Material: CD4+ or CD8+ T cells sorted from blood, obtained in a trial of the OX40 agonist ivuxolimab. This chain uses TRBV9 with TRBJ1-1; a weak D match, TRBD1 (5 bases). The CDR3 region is CASSPRVFDMNTEAFF. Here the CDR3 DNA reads TGTGCCAGCAGCCCCAGGGTTTTTGACATGAACACTGAAGCTTTCTTT.